What follows are 25 T cell receptor beta chains derived from one specimen sequenced in a study of blood T cell repertoires in COVID-19. The table came from immunoSEQ multiplex PCR; TCRdb's copy has only in-frame clones and leaves some out. This table holds about 170,000 clones, about 90% found once. Sequenced: PBMCs or T cells enriched from blood (not recorded which). These receptors came from a human donor with acute COVID-19. The donor label of this sample is uncertain.

The chain recombines TRBV10-3 with TRBJ2-1; a possible D gene is TRBD1 (5 bases). The CDR3 sequence is 13 residues long. The V end lost 5 bases, the J end lost 8 bases, and 13 bases lay between the germline ends. Germline V gene sequence: CDR1 ENHRY, CDR2 SYGVKD. CDR3 DNA sequence: TGTGCCATCAGTCAGGGCAGCACCGATGAGCAGTTCTTC. This sequence encodes CAISQGSTDEQFF.

The table lists this clone with a count of one. The CDR3 nucleotides read TGTGCCAGCGGGACAGGGGCCCCGAACACTGAAGCTTTCTTT. Its translation: CASGTGAPNTEAFF. The rearrangement joins TRBV19 to TRBJ1-1, with 10 bases that match TRBD1. Germline values: CDR1 LNHDA, CDR2 SQIVND (reference sequence). V dropped 9 bases and J dropped 1; count of bases not matched to a gene: 5. CDR3 length: 14 residues.

The chain combines TRBV5-8 with TRBJ1-1; D gene uncertain. V dropped 9 bases and J dropped 2 bases, with 14 bases sitting between them. The germline V gene encodes CDR1 SGHTS and CDR2 YDEGEE. There are 13 residues in the CDR3. The DNA for the CDR3 is TGTGCCAACTATGACTGGGTCAACACTGAAGCTTTCTTT. Protein: CANYDWVNTEAFF.

This chain links TRBV7-9 with TRBJ2-1; D not certain. Trimming took 6 bases from V and 5 from J, leaving 5 bases between them. This CDR3 comprises 11 residues. Germline V gene data show CDR1 as SEHNR and CDR2 as FQNEAQ (reference sequence). DNA for the CDR3: TGTGCCAGCAGTTCTGACAATGAGCAGTTCTTC. Translating it yields CASSSDNEQFF.

The chain carries TRBV18 and TRBJ2-2; 7 bases line up with TRBD1. CDR3 length equals 15 residues. CDR1 and CDR2 (germline): KGHSH, LQKENI. Germline trimming cut 2 bases from V and 6 bases from J; bases unmatched to any gene: 6. The CDR3 sequence: CASSPMGQYAGELFF. In DNA form, the CDR3 reads TGTGCCAGCTCACCAATGGGACAGTACGCCGGGGAGCTGTTTTTT.

The genes are TRBV4-3 and TRBJ2-3; 9 nucleotides match TRBD1. The germline V gene encodes CDR1 LGHNA and CDR2 YSLEER. With V trimmed by 4 bases and J by 1 base, 3 bases remained unmatched. The CDR3 has 15 amino acids. The CDR3: CASSRRTGGTDTQYF. CDR3 nucleotide sequence: TGCGCCAGCAGCCGGCGGACAGGGGGCACAGATACGCAGTATTTT.

The rearrangement links TRBV10-3 to TRBJ1-4; 7 nucleotides match TRBD1. CDR1 is ENHRY, CDR2 SYGVKD, per germline. The CDR3 contains 14 residues. The V gene end was trimmed by 2 bases and the J gene end by 7 bases; junction bases not matched to a gene: 4. The CDR3 coding sequence is TGTGCCATCAGTGAGCGACAGGGTAGTGAAAAACTGTTTTTT. Its protein is CAISERQGSEKLFF.

The chain employs TRBV18 and TRBJ2-1, with D possibly matching TRBD1 (6 bases). The CDR3 runs to 15 residues. Trimming left V 2 bases short and J 4 bases short, with 12 bases between. CDR1 and CDR2 (germline): KGHSH, LQKENI. In nucleotides, the CDR3 is TGTGCCAGCTCACCAGCCGTGACAGGATACAATGAGCAGTTCTTC. It encodes CASSPAVTGYNEQFF.

The chain has TRBV27 and TRBJ1-1; 8 bases match TRBD1. CDR1 is MNHEY and CDR2 is SMNVEV in the germline V gene (reference sequence). The length of the CDR3 is 16 residues. With V trimmed by 1 base and J by 5 bases, 9 bases remained unmatched. The CDR3 DNA reads as TGTGCCAGCAGTTTATTGTACAGGGGGAGGTGGACTGAAGCTTTCTTT. It translates to CASSLLYRGRWTEAFF.

The V and J genes are TRBV2 and TRBJ2-2, with 7 bases identical to TRBD1. V trimming: 6 bases; J trimming: 2 bases; junction bases outside the gene matches: 6. CDR3 size: 15 residues. The germline V gene encodes CDR1 SNHLY and CDR2 FYNNEI. For the CDR3, the DNA is TGTGCCAGCAGAGTCGACAGGGTAAACACCGGGGAGCTGTTTTTT. It specifies CASRVDRVNTGELFF.

The chain has TRBV6-1 and TRBJ1-6, with 9 bases that match TRBD1. V shed 4 bases, J shed 1 base, and the junction held 2 bases outside the gene matches. This CDR3 comprises 16 residues. Looked up from germline, CDR1 is MNHNS and CDR2 is SASEGT. The CDR3 DNA is TGTGCCAGCAGTGCCGGGACAGGGTCCTATAATTCACCCCTCCACTTT. It is translated as CASSAGTGSYNSPLHF.

The J gene is TRBJ2-7, the V gene TRBV6-1; TRBD2 agrees at 8 bases. Germline V gene data show CDR1 as MNHNS and CDR2 as SASEGT. The CDR3 contains 14 residues. Trimming took 3 bases from V and 1 from J; bases not matched to a gene: 2. The CDR3: CASSDREGSYEQYF. In DNA, the CDR3 is TGTGCCAGCAGTGACCGGGAGGGGTCCTACGAGCAGTACTTC.

This chain joins TRBV5-4 and TRBJ2-1; TRBD2 matches at 12 bases. V shed 4 bases, J shed 4 bases, and the junction held 6 bases outside the gene matches. This CDR3 contains 16 residues. Germline lookup yields CDR1 SGHNT and CDR2 YYREEE (reference sequence). CDR3 residues: CASSAGTSGFYNEQFF. CDR3 in DNA: TGTGCCAGCAGCGCCGGGACTAGCGGGTTTTACAATGAGCAGTTCTTC.

This clone was found once. The V and J genes are TRBV12-5 and TRBJ2-7, with a possible D match to TRBD2 (5 bases). Trimming removed 6 bases from V and 7 bases from J, with 13 bases in between. The CDR3 length is 12 residues. The germline V gene encodes CDR1 LGHNT and CDR2 FRNRAP. The CDR3 DNA is TGTGCTAGTGGGGCTCCCTGGGAGGAGCAGTACTTC. It translates to CASGAPWEEQYF.

J is TRBJ2-5 and V is TRBV10-3; 8 nucleotides line up with TRBD1. Germline loops: CDR1 ENHRY, CDR2 SYGVKD. The ends lost 4 bases at V and 0 bases at J; junction bases unmatched: 10. The CDR3 is made up of 17 amino acids. CDR3 nucleotides: TGTGCCATCAGTGTTACCCCGGGACAGGAGTACCAAGAGACCCAGTACTTC. It translates to CAISVTPGQEYQETQYF.

V gene TRBV7-9 combines with J gene TRBJ2-5; 12 bases agree with TRBD1. Germline V gene data show CDR1 as SEHNR and CDR2 as FQNEAQ (reference sequence). The length of the CDR3 is 16 residues. The ends lost 5 bases at V and 6 bases at J; junction bases unmatched: 10. Here the CDR3 reads CASSPRGTGGGKTQYF. CDR3 DNA sequence: TGTGCCAGCAGCCCTCGGGGGACAGGGGGCGGGAAGACCCAGTACTTC.

The chain combines TRBV7-6 with TRBJ1-1; 11 positions match TRBD1. V shed 4 bases, J shed 1 base, and the junction held 2 bases outside the gene matches. Germline assignment: CDR1 SGHVS and CDR2 FNYEAQ. This CDR3 is 15 amino acids long. The CDR3 spells CASSWTGGANTEAFF. CDR3 bases: TGTGCCAGCAGCTGGACAGGGGGCGCGAACACTGAAGCTTTCTTT.

J is TRBJ2-7 and V is TRBV12-5; 12 positions agree with TRBD2. CDR1 is LGHNT, CDR2 FRNRAP, per germline. This CDR3 region has 16 residues. The ends lost 0 bases at V and 5 bases at J; junction bases unmatched: 5. In DNA, the CDR3 is TGTGCTAGTGGTTTGGTACTAGCGGGGGGTCGACACGAGCAGTACTTC. Residues: CASGLVLAGGRHEQYF.

V usage is TRBV6-2 or TRBV6-3 and J usage is TRBJ2-1, with 7 bases matching TRBD1. The germline V gene has CDR1 MNHEY and CDR2 SVGEGT. Unmatched junction bases numbered 9, after V lost 5 bases and J lost 5 bases. This CDR3 spans 15 amino acids. The CDR3 is CASSDGTEANNEQFF. CDR3 in DNA: TGTGCCAGCAGTGATGGGACAGAAGCGAACAATGAGCAGTTCTTC.

This chain links TRBV3-1 (or the pseudogene TRBV3-2) with TRBJ1-3, with D uncertain. With 6 bases removed from V and 0 bases from J, the gap between germline ends came to 9 bases. The CDR3 consists of 14 residues. Germline V lookup: CDR1 LGHDT, CDR2 YNNKEL (reference sequence). The CDR3 loop reads CASSPRDSGNTIYF. The CDR3 coding sequence is TGTGCCAGCAGTCCCCGGGACTCTGGAAACACCATATATTTT.

This chain joins TRBV7-9 and TRBJ2-3; 7 bases map to TRBD1. The CDR3 is 17 amino acids. In germline, CDR1 is SEHNR, CDR2 FQNEAQ (reference sequence). V gave up 5 bases and J gave up 2 bases; unmatched junction bases: 13. CDR3 in amino acids: CASSTRTGPDHTDTQYF. The CDR3 DNA reads TGTGCCAGCAGCACCCGGACAGGCCCCGATCACACAGATACGCAGTATTTT.

This clone was recorded only once. The genes are TRBV5-6 and TRBJ1-2, with TRBD1 matching 7 bases. The V gene's germline CDR1 is SGHDT and CDR2 YYEEEE. Germline trimming cut 0 bases from V and 4 bases from J; bases unmatched to any gene: 3. The CDR3 totals 14 residues. CDR3 amino acids: CASSLDRTGYGYTF. In DNA form, the CDR3 reads TGTGCCAGCAGCTTGGACAGGACAGGCTATGGCTACACCTTC. Complete variable domain (other parts from reference TRBV5-6 and TRBJ1-2): DAGVTQSPTHLIKTRGQQVTLRCSPKSGHDTVSWYQQALGQGPQFIFQYYEEEERQRGNFPDRFSGHQFPNYSSELNVNALLLGDSALYLCASSLDRTGYGYTFGSGTRLTVV.

This clone has only a few counts. The V call is TRBV9, the J call TRBJ2-1; the D gene is possibly TRBD2 (5 bases). Trimming took off 0 bases at V and 7 bases at J, with 14 bases between the two ends. From germline, CDR1 is SGDLS and CDR2 YYNGEE. CDR3 length: 15 residues. CDR3 sequence reads: CASSVGVGVENEQFF. The CDR3 DNA follows: TGTGCCAGCAGCGTAGGTGTGGGAGTGGAAAATGAGCAGTTCTTC.

The rearrangement joins TRBV11-2 to TRBJ1-6, with TRBD1 matching 10 bases. The germline gives CDR1 SGHAT, CDR2 FQNNGV. There are 17 residues in the CDR3. V shed 4 bases, J shed 10 bases, and the junction held 13 bases outside the gene matches. The CDR3 DNA is TGTGCCAGCAGCTGGGGTTATGACAGGGGGCGCGCCTCACCCCTCCACTTT. The encoded protein is CASSWGYDRGRASPLHF. Combining the CDR3 with reference TRBV11-2 and TRBJ1-6 gives the whole variable domain EAGVAQSPRYKIIEKRQSVAFWCNPISGHATLYWYQQILGQGPKLLIQFQNNGVVDDSQLPKDRFSAERLKGVDSTLKIQPAKLEDSAVYLCASSWGYDRGRASPLHFGNGTRLTVT.

This chain links TRBV11-1 with TRBJ1-2, with 10 bases that match TRBD1. The germline V gene has CDR1 SGHAT and CDR2 FQDESV (reference sequence). V trimming: 5 bases; J trimming: 3 bases; junction bases outside the gene matches: 3. This CDR3 region has 14 residues. Written as DNA, the CDR3 is TGTGCCAGCAGCCCGACAGGGGGCGACTATGGCTACACCTTC. It yields the protein CASSPTGGDYGYTF.